What follows describes a single TCR beta chain. One end of the junction varies from germline; a read error may be responsible. The data are from a study of blood T cell repertoires in COVID-19. Study as a whole: Spain, Italy and the United States supplied samples that represented acute and convalescent COVID-19. From T cells, B-cell-depleted T cells, or PBMCs came the material, which was cDNA or gDNA.

In the study's own analysis: Reference gene primer amplification in the assay estimated nucleated cell counts. The table came from immunoSEQ multiplex PCR; TCRdb's copy has only in-frame clones and leaves some out. V and J calls plus clone size are reproduced from that table; the DNA served to infer D and trimming. In the table there are 140,000 or so clones, over 80% of which are singletons. Germline CDR1 is SGHDT and CDR2 is YYEEEE. The CDR3 sequence is 13 residues long. For recovered donors of Cohort 3, there were two negative PCRs, clearance, or symptom resolution. This receptor was taken from a man aged 55 to 70 who had recovered from COVID-19. The specimen sequenced was PBMCs or T cells enriched from blood (not recorded which). The chain uses TRBV5-6 and TRBJ2-1, with D possibly matching TRBD1 (6 bases). The DNA for the CDR3 is TGTGCCAGCAGCCCGACTCGACAGGCCAGGAGGATCTTC. It yields the protein CASSPTRQARRIF.